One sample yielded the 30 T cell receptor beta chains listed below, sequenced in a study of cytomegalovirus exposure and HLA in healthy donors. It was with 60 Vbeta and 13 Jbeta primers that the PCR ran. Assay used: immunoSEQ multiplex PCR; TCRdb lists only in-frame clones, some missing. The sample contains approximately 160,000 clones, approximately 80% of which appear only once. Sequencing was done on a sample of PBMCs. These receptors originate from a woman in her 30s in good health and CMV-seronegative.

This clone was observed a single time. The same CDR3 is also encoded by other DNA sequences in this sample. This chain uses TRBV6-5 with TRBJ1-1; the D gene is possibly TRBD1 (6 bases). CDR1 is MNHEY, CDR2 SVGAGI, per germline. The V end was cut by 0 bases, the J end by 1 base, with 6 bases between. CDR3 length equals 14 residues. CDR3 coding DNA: TGTGCCAGCAGTTACTCAGGGGGGAACACTGAAGCTTTCTTT. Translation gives CASSYSGGNTEAFF.

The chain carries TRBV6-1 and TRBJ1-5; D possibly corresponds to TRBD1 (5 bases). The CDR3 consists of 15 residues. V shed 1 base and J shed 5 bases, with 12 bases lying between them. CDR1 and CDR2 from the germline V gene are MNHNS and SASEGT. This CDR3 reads CASSEEGWTDQPQHF. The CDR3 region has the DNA TGTGCCAGCAGTGAAGAGGGGTGGACGGATCAGCCCCAGCATTTT.

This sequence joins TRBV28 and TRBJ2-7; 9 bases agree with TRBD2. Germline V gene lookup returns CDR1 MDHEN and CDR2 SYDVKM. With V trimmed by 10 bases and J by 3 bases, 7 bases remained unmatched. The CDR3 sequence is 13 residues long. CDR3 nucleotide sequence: TGTGCCATCAGACCGACTAGCGGCTACGAGCAGTACTTC. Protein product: CAIRPTSGYEQYF.

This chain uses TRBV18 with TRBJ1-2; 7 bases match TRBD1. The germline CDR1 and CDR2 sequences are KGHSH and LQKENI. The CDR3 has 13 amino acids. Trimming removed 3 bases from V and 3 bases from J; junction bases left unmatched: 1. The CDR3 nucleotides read TGTGCCAGCTCACCTGGACAGGACTATGGCTACACCTTC. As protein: CASSPGQDYGYTF.

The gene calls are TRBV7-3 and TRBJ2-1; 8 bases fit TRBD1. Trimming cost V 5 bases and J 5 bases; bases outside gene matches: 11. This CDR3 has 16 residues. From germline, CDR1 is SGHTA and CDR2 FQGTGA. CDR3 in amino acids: CASSPTGVSADNEQFF. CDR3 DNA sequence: TGTGCCAGCAGCCCGACAGGGGTAAGCGCAGACAATGAGCAGTTCTTC.

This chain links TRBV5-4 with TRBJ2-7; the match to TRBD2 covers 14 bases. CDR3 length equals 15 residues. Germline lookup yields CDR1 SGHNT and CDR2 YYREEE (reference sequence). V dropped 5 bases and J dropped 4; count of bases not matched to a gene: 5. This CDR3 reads CASRSGTSGSYEQYF. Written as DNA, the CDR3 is TGTGCCAGCAGATCCGGGACTAGCGGGAGTTACGAGCAGTACTTC.

The CDR3 DNA follows: TGTGCCAGCAGCTTAGCGTCGCCAGGGTCTGGAAACACCATATATTTT. It is translated as CASSLASPGSGNTIYF. The rearrangement links TRBV7-9 to TRBJ1-3; TRBD1 is a possible D gene (5 bases). Trimming removed 0 bases at V and 1 base at J, with 10 bases between. The CDR3 consists of 16 residues. Germline V CDR1 and CDR2: SEHNR, FQNEAQ (reference sequence).

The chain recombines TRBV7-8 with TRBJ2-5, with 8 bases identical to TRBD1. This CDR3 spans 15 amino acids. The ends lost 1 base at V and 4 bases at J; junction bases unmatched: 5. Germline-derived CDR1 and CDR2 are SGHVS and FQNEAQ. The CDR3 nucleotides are TGTGCCAGCAGCTTAGGCCAGGGGGCGGGAGAGACCCAGTACTTC. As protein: CASSLGQGAGETQYF.

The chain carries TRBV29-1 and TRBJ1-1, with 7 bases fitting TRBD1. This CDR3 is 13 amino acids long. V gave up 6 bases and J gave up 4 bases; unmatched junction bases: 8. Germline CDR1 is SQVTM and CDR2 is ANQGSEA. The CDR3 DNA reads TGCAGCGTAGACAGGGACTGGGGCACTGAAGCTTTCTTT. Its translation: CSVDRDWGTEAFF.

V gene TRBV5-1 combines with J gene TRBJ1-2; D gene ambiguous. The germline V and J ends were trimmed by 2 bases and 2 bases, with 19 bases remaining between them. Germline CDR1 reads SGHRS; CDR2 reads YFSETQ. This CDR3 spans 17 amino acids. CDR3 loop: CASSLDPGVMSNYGYTF. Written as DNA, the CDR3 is TGCGCCAGCAGCTTAGACCCAGGCGTGATGTCCAACTATGGCTACACCTTC.

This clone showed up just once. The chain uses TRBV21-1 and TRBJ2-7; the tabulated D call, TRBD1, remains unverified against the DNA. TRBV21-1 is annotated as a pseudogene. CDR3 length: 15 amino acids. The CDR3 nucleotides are TGTGCCAGCAGCAAAGTAGGGGACACATCCTACGAGCAGTACTTC. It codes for CASSKVGDTSYEQYF.

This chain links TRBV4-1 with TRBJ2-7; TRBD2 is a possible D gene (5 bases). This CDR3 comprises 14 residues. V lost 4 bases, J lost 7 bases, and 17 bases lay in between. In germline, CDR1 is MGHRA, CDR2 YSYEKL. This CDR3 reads CASSPGGTVLEQYF. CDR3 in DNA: TGCGCCAGCAGCCCCGGAGGAACGGTTTTGGAGCAGTACTTC.

CDR3 bases: TGCGCCAGCAGCCCGACGGGACTAGCGGGAGCAACCTACGAGCAGTACTTC. Encoded protein: CASSPTGLAGATYEQYF. The chain employs TRBV5-1 and TRBJ2-7; the match to TRBD2 covers 14 bases. In germline, CDR1 is SGHRS, CDR2 YFSETQ. This CDR3 comprises 17 residues. V trimming: 4 bases; J trimming: 2 bases; junction bases outside the gene matches: 8.

CDR3 DNA sequence: TGTGCCAGCAGTGAACGAGTTTCGGGGCAGGGGGGATTTGCTAACTATGGCTACACCTTC. This gives the protein CASSERVSGQGGFANYGYTF. The chain couples TRBV6-1 to TRBJ1-2, with 7 bases aligning to TRBD1. Per the germline V gene, CDR1 is MNHNS and CDR2 is SASEGT. With 2 bases clipped from V and 0 bases from J, the junction kept 18 bases outside the gene matches. The CDR3 extends over 20 amino acids.

CDR3 coding DNA: TGCGCCAGCAGCCTGTCTGCAGGCAGCGGAACTGAAGCTTTCTTT. This encodes CASSLSAGSGTEAFF. The V call is TRBV5-1, the J call TRBJ1-1; D unclear. Germline V gene lookup returns CDR1 SGHRS and CDR2 YFSETQ. The CDR3 is 15 residues long. Trimming pared 4 bases from V and 5 bases from J, leaving 18 bases between.

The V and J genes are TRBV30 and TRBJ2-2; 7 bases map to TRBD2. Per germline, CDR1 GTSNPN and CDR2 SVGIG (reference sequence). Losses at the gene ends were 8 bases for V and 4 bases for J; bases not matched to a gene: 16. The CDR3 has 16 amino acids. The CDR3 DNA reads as TGTGCCGGTGGACGTACCTCAGGGAGGGGCACCGGGGAGCTGTTTTTT. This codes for CAGGRTSGRGTGELFF.

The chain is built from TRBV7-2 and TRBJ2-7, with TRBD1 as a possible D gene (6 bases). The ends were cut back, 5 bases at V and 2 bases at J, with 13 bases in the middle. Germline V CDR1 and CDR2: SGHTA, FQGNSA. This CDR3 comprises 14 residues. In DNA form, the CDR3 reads TGTGCCAGCAGCCTCGGACAGTACACCTACGAGCAGTACTTC. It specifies CASSLGQYTYEQYF.

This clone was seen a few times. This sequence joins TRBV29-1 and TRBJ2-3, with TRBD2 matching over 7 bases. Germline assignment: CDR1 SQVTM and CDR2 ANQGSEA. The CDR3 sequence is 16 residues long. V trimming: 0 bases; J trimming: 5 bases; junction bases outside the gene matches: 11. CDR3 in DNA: TGCAGCGTTGAAGACAGTGCGGGGGTCCGGGAAGATACGCAGTATTTT. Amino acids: CSVEDSAGVREDTQYF.

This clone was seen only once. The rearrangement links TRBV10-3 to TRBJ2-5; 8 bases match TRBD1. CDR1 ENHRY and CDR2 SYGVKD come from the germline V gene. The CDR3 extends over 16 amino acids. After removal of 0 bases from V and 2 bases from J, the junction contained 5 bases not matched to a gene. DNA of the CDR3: TGTGCCATCAGTGAGTCTCCAGGACAGGGACAAGAGACCCAGTACTTC. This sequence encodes CAISESPGQGQETQYF.

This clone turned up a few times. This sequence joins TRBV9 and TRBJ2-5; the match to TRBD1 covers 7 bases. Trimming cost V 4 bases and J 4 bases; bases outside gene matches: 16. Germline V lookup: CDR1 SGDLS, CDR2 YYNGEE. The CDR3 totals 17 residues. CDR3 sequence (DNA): TGTGCCAGCAGCTTAGGGGGCGGCGCCTCAGGGGGAGAGACCCAGTACTTC. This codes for CASSLGGGASGGETQYF.

CDR3 sequence reads: CASSRMTASTDTQYF. CDR3 in DNA: TGCGCCAGCAGCCGAATGACTGCTAGCACAGATACGCAGTATTTT. The chain uses TRBV4-3 and TRBJ2-3; D call uncertain. Germline CDR1 LGHNA, CDR2 YSLEER. Trimming removed 4 bases at V and 0 bases at J, with 11 bases between. The CDR3 consists of 15 residues.

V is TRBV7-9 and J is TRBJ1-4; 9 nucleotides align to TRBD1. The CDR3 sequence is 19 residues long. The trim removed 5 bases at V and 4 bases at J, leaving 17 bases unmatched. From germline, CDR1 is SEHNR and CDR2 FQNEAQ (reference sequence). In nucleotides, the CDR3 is TGTGCCAGCAGCAATTGGGACAGGGCTTCTCTGGGGGGTAATGAAAAACTGTTTTTT. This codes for CASSNWDRASLGGNEKLFF.

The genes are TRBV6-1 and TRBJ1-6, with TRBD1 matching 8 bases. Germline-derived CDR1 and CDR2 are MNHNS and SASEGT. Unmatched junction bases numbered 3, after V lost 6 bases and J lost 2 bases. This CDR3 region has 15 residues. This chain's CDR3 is CASRTQGAYNSPLHF. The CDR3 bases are TGTGCCAGCAGAACACAGGGGGCCTATAATTCACCCCTCCACTTT.

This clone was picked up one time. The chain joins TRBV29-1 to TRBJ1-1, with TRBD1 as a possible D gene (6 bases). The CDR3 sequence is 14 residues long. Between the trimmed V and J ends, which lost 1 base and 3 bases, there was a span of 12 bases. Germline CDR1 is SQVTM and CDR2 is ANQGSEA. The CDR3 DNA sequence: TGCAGCGTTGAAGCCAGGGGCAAATACACTGAAGCTTTCTTT. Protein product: CSVEARGKYTEAFF.

This chain's CDR3 is CASQAGTERNYGYTF. CDR3 in DNA: TGTGCCAGCCAAGCCGGGACAGAGAGAAACTATGGCTACACCTTC. The V gene is TRBV4-2, the J gene TRBJ1-2, with 7 positions matching TRBD1. Germline values: CDR1 LGHNA, CDR2 YNFKEQ. Trimming took 8 bases from V and 2 from J; bases not matched to a gene: 11. The CDR3 length is 15 residues.

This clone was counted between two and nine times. The CDR3 loop is CASSFGLVAGTGELFF. The CDR3 nucleotides are TGTGCCAGCAGCTTCGGACTAGTCGCTGGCACCGGGGAGCTGTTTTTT. This chain uses TRBV11-2 with TRBJ2-2; 7 bases line up with TRBD2. CDR1 is SGHAT and CDR2 is FQNNGV in the germline V gene. The CDR3 loop spans 16 amino acids. With V trimmed by 3 bases and J by 4 bases, 8 bases remained unmatched.

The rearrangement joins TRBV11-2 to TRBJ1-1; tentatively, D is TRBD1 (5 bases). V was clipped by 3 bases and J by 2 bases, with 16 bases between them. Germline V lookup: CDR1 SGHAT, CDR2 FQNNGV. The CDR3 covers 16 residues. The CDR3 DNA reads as TGTGCCAGCAGCTTTTTGGCCCCTAGGGGTAACACTGAAGCTTTCTTT. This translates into CASSFLAPRGNTEAFF.

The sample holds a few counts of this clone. CDR3 sequence reads: CASSPRSGRAGELFF. In DNA, the CDR3 is TGTGCCAGCAGCCCCAGGAGCGGGAGGGCCGGGGAGCTGTTTTTT. The chain uses TRBV9 and TRBJ2-2; 10 nucleotides line up with TRBD2. CDR1 is SGDLS and CDR2 is YYNGEE in the germline V gene. Trimming at V came to 4 bases and at J to 6 bases, leaving 6 bases not matched to a gene. The CDR3 covers 15 residues. Supplemented by reference TRBV9 and TRBJ2-2, the full variable domain reads DSGVTQTPKHLITATGQRVTLRCSPRSGDLSVYWYQQSLDQGLQFLIQYYNGEERAKGNILERFSAQQFPDLHSELNLSSLELGDSALYFCASSPRSGRAGELFFGEGSRLTVL.

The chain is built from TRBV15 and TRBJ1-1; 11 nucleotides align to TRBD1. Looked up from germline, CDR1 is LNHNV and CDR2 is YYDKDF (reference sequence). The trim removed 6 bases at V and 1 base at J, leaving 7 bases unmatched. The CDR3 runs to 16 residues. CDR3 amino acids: CATRDRGRSKNTEAFF. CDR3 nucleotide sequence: TGTGCCACCAGGGACAGGGGGCGAAGTAAGAACACTGAAGCTTTCTTT.

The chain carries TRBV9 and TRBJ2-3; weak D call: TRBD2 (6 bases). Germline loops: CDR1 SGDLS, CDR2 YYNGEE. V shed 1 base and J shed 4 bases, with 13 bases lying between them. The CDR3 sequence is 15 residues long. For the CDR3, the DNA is TGTGCCAGCAGCGTATACGGGAGATTAGCAGATACGCAGTATTTT. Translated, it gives CASSVYGRLADTQYF.